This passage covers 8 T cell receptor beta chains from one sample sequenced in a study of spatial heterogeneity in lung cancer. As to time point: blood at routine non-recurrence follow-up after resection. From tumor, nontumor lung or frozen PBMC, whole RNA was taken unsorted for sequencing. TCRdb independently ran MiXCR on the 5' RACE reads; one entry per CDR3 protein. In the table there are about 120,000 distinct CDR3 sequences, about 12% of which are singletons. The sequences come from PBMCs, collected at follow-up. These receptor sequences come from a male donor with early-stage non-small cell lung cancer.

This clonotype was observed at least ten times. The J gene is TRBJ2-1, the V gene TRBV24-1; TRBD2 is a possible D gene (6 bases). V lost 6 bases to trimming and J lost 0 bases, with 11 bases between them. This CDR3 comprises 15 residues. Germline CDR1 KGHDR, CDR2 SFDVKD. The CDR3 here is CATSPGLDSYNEQFF. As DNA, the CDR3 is TGTGCCACCAGTCCGGGACTGGACTCCTACAATGAGCAGTTCTTC.

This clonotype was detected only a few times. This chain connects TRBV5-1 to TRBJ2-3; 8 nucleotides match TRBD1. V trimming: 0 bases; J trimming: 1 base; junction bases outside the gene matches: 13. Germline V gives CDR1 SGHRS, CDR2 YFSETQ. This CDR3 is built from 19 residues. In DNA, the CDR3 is TGCGCCAGCAGCTTGGTCCCAATCGACAGGGGAATGGGCACAGATACGCAGTATTTT. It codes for CASSLVPIDRGMGTDTQYF.

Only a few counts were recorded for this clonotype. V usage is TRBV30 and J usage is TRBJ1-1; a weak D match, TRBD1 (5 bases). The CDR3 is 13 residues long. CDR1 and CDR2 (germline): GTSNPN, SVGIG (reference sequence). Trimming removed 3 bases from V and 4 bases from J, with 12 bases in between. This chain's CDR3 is CAWRRGRGTEAFF. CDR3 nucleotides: TGTGCCTGGAGAAGGGGTAGAGGCACTGAAGCTTTCTTT. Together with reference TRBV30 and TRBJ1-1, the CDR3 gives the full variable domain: SQTIHQWPATLVQPVGSPLSLECTVEGTSNPNLYWYRQAAGRGLQLLFYSVGIGQISSEVPQNLSASRPQDRQFILSSKKLLLSDSGFYLCAWRRGRGTEAFFGQGTRLTVV.

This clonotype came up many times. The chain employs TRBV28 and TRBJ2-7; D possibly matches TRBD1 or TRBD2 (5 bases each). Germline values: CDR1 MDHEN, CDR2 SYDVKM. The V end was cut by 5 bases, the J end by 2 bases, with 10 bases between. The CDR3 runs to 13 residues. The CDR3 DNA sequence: TGTGCCAGCAGTCCCGGGACGCCCTACGAGCAGTACTTC. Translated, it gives CASSPGTPYEQYF.

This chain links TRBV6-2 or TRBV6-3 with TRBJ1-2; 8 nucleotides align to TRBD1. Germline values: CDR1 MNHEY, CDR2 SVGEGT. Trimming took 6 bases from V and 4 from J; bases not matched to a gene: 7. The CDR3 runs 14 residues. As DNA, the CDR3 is TGTGCCAGCAGAGAACCGGGACAGGTCTATGGCTACACCTTC. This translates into CASREPGQVYGYTF.

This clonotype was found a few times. Written as DNA, the CDR3 is TGCAGTGCTAGGATTAGGGCTAGCGGGGGGGCAAATGAGCAGTTCTTC. It translates to CSARIRASGGANEQFF. The rearrangement joins TRBV20-1 to TRBJ2-1, with 12 bases matching TRBD2. There are 16 residues in the CDR3. The germline V gene encodes CDR1 DFQATT and CDR2 SNEGSKA (reference sequence). The V gene end was trimmed by 3 bases and the J gene end by 7 bases; junction bases not matched to a gene: 10.

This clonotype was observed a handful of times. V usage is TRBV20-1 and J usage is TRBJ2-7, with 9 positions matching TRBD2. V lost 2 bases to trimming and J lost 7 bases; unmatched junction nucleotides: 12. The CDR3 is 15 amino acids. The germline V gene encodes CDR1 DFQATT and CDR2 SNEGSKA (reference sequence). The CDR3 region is CSARTRLADLGEQYF. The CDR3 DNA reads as TGCAGTGCTAGAACCCGACTAGCGGACCTAGGAGAGCAGTACTTC.

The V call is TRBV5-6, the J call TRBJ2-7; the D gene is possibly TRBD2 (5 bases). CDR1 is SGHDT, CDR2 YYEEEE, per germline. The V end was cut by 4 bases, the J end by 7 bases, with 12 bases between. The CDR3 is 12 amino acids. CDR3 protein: CASSPRDGEQYF. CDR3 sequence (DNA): TGTGCCAGCAGCCCTCGGGATGGGGAGCAGTACTTC.